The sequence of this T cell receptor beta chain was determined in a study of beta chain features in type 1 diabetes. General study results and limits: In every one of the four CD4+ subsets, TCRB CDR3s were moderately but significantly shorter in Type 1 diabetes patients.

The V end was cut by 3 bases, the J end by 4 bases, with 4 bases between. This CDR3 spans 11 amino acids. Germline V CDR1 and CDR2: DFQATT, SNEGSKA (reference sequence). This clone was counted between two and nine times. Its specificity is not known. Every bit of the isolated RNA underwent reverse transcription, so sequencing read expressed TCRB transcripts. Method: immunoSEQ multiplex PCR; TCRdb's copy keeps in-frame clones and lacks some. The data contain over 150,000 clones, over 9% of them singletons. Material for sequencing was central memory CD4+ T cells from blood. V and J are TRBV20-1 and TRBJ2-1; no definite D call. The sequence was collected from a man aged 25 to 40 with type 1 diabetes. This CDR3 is CSASVYNEQFF. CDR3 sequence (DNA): TGCAGTGCTAGTGTATACAATGAGCAGTTCTTC.